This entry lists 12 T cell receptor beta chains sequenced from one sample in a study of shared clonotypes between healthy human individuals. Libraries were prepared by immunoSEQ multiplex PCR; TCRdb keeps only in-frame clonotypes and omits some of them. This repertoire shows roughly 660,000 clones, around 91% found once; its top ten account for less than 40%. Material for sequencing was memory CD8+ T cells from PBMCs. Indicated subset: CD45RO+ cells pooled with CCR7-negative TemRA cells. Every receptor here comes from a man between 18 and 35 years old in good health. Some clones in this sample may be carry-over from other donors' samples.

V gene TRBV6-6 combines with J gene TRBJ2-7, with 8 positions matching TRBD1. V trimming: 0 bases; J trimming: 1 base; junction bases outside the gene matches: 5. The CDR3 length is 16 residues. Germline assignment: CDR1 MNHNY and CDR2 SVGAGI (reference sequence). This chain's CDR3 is CASSYSDREDSYEQYF. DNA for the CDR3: TGTGCCAGCAGTTACTCGGACAGGGAAGATTCCTACGAGCAGTACTTC.

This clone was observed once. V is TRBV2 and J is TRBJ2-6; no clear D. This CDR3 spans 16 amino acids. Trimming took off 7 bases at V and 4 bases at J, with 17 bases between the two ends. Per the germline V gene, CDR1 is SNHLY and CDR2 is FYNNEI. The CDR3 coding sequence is TGTGCCAGCACGCAAGCTGAAAGGGTGGGGGCCAACGTCCTGACTTTC. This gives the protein CASTQAERVGANVLTF.

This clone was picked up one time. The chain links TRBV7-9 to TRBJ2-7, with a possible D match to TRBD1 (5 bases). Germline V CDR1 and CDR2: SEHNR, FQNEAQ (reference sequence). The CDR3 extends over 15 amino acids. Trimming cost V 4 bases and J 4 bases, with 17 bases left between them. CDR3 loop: CASSSGHPPLYEQYF. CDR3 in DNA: TGTGCCAGCAGCTCCGGACATCCCCCCTTATACGAGCAGTACTTC.

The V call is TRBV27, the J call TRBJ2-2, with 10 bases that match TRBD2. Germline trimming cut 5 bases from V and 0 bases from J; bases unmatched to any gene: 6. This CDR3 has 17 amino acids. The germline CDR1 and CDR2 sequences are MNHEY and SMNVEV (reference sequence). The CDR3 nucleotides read TGTGCCAGCAGTCCTCTAGCGGGAGAGCCGAACACCGGGGAGCTGTTTTTT. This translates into CASSPLAGEPNTGELFF.

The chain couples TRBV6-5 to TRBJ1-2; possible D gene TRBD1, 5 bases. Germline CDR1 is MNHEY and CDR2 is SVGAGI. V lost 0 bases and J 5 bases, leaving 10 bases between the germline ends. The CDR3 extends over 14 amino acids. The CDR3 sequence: CASSYSEGIYGYTF. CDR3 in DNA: TGTGCCAGCAGTTACTCGGAGGGGATTTATGGCTACACCTTC.

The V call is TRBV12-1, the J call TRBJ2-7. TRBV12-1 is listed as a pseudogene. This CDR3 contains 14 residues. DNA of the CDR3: TGTGCCAGCAGCTTTGCCGGCCACTCCTACGAGCAGTACTTC. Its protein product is CASSFAGHSYEQYF.

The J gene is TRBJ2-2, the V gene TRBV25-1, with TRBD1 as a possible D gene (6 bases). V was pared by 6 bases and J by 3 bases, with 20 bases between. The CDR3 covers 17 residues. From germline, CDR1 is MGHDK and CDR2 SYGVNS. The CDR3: CASRNALTGYDTGELFF. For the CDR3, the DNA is TGTGCCAGCAGAAACGCACTAACAGGGTACGACACCGGGGAGCTGTTTTTT.

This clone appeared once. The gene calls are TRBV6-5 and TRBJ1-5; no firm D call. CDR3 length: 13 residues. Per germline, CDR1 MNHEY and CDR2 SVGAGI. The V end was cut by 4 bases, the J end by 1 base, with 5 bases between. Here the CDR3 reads CASSFKSNQPQHF. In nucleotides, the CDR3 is TGTGCCAGCAGTTTCAAAAGCAATCAGCCCCAGCATTTT.

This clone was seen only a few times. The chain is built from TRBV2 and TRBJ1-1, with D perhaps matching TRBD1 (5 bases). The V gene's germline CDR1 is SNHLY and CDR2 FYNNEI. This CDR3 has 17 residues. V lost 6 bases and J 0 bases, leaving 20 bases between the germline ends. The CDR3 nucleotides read TGTGCCAGCAGGAGGCCGGGCCCCGGGACGGTGAACACTGAAGCTTTCTTT. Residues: CASRRPGPGTVNTEAFF.

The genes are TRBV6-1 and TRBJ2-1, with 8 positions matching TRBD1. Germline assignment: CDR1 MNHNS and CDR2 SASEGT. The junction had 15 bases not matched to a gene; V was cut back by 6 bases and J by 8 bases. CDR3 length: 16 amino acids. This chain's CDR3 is CASRETGQGPLYEQFF. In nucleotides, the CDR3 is TGTGCCAGCAGAGAAACAGGACAGGGCCCTCTGTATGAGCAGTTCTTC.

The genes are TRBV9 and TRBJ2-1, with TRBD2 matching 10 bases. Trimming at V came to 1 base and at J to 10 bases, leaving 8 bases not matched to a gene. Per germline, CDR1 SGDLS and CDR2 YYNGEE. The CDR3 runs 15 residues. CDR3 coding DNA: TGTGCCAGCAGCGTACGGCTAGCGGGAGTTAACGAGCAGTTCTTC. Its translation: CASSVRLAGVNEQFF.

In DNA form, the CDR3 reads TGTGCCAGCAGGGTGGGAGGGTTATACGAGCAGTACTTC. Encoded protein: CASRVGGLYEQYF. The genes are TRBV28 and TRBJ2-7; TRBD2 agrees at 7 bases. Germline CDR1 MDHEN, CDR2 SYDVKM. Trimming took 6 bases from V and 4 from J; bases not matched to a gene: 6. There are 13 residues in the CDR3.